This TCR beta chain is drawn from a study of blood T cell repertoires in COVID-19. Profiling relied on immunoSEQ multiplex PCR, and the TCRdb table lists in-frame clones only, not all of them. This table has approximately 440,000 clones, around 91% appearing once. Trimming took 1 base from V and 9 from J; bases not matched to a gene: 7. This CDR3 has 15 amino acids. Germline-derived CDR1 and CDR2 are SGHRS and YFSETQ. Participants' reported clinical history set cohort assignment. Material for sequencing was PBMCs or T cells enriched from blood (not recorded which). The chain carries TRBV5-1 and TRBJ1-6; 7 nucleotides align to TRBD1. This sequence originates from a man aged 18 to 30 who had recovered from COVID-19. CDR3 sequence: CASSLPTGDGSPLHF. Written as DNA, the CDR3 is TGCGCCAGCAGCTTGCCAACAGGGGATGGTTCACCCCTCCACTTT.